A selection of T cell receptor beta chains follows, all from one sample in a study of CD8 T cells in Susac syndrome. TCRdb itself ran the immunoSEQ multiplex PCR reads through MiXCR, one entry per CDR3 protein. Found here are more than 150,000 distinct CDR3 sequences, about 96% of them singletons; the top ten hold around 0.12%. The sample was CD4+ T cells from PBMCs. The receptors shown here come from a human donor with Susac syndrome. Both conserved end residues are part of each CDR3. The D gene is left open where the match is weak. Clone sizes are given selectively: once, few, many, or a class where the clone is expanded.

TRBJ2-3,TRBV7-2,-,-,TGTGCCAGCAGCTTAGACGGGACGCGGATTGGTACGCAGTATTTT,CASSLDGTRIGTQYF
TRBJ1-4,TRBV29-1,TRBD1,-,TGCAGCGTTGCATTGACAGGGGGCAATGAAAAACTGTTTTTT,CSVALTGGNEKLFF
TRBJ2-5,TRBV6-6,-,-,TGTGCCAGCAGTTACTCGGGGCTAAAGACCCAGTACTTC,CASSYSGLKTQYF
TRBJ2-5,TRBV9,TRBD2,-,TGTGCCAGCAGCGCTCCGGGGGGAGAGACCCAGTACTTC,CASSAPGGETQYF
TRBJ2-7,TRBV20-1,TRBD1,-,TGCAGTGCTACCGGGACAGCAAACCCCTACGAGCAGTACTTC,CSATGTANPYEQYF
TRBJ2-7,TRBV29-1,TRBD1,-,TGCAGCGCCTCCCGGACAGGGACGTTGGGGCAGTACTTC,CSASRTGTLGQYF
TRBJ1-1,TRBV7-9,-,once,TGTGCCAGCAGTCTTGGGGGGCAGGTCACTGAAGCTTTCTTT,CASSLGGQVTEAFF
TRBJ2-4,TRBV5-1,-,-,TGCGCCAGCAGCTTGGGCGACGCCAAAAACATTCAGTACTTC,CASSLGDAKNIQYF
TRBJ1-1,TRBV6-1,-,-,TGTGCCAGCAGTACAGCATCTGAAGCTTTCTTT,CASSTASEAFF
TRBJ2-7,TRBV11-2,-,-,TGTGCCAGCAGCTTAGGTCTGACAGCGGCTTACGAGCAGTACTTC,CASSLGLTAAYEQYF
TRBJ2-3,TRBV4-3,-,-,TGCGCCAGCAGCCAAGGTGTAGCGAGGAGCGGAGATACGCAGTATTTT,CASSQGVARSGDTQYF
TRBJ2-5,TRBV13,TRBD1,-,TGTGCCAGCAGCGTAATCGGGACAGAAGAGACCCAGTACTTC,CASSVIGTEETQYF
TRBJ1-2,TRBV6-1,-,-,TGTGCCAGCAGTGAAGCCGTGGTGCGCGACTATGGCTACACCTTC,CASSEAVVRDYGYTF
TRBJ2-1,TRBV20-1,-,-,TGCAGTGCTGAGACCGCACCATACAATGAGCAGTTCTTC,CSAETAPYNEQFF
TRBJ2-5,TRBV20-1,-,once,TGCAGTGCTAGAGATCGGTGGCGGGGTATAGGTGGAGAGACCCAGTACTTC,CSARDRWRGIGGETQYF
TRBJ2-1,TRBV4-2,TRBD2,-,TGTGCCAGCAGCCAAGACCGGGACTATTACAATGAGCAGTTCTTC,CASSQDRDYYNEQFF